The 25 T cell receptor beta chains given below trace back to one sample, sequenced in a study of spatial heterogeneity in lung cancer. Time point meaning: blood at routine non-recurrence follow-up after resection. One entry per CDR3 protein results from TCRdb running MiXCR on the 5' RACE reads. The sample lists 15,000 to 20,000 distinct CDR3 sequences; about a fifth were seen once. The starting material was PBMCs, obtained at follow-up. These receptors were taken from a male donor with early-stage non-small cell lung cancer.

J is TRBJ2-7 and V is TRBV12-3 or TRBV12-4; 9 positions agree with TRBD2. The CDR3 has 18 residues. V was pared by 3 bases and J by 1 base, with 13 bases of the junction left unmatched. As DNA, the CDR3 is TGTGCCAGCAGTTTGGGTGTAGCGGGGGCCAAAATATCCTACGAGCAGTACTTC. Protein product: CASSLGVAGAKISYEQYF.

The J gene is TRBJ1-5, the V gene TRBV4-1, with 7 bases that match TRBD1. The ends lost 1 base at V and 6 bases at J; junction bases unmatched: 3. The germline CDR1 and CDR2 sequences are MGHRA and YSYEKL. The CDR3 runs to 14 residues. CDR3 sequence (DNA): TGCGCCAGCAGCCAAGGACAGGGAAGTCAGCCCCAGCATTTT. Translation: CASSQGQGSQPQHF.

By share, this clonotype ranks as large (0.1 to 1%). As DNA, the CDR3 is TGTGCCAGCAGCTTAGACATAGCCAAAAACATTCAGTACTTC. Its protein product is CASSLDIAKNIQYF. The rearrangement joins TRBV7-9 to TRBJ2-4, with D hard to call. The CDR3 extends over 14 amino acids. Germline CDR1 reads SEHNR; CDR2 reads FQNEAQ (reference sequence). Between the trimmed V and J ends, which lost 1 base and 0 bases, there was a span of 4 bases.

The rearrangement joins TRBV20-1 to TRBJ1-1; D not certain. The V gene lost 0 bases and the J gene lost 1 base, with 18 bases spanning the gap. The germline V gene has CDR1 DFQATT and CDR2 SNEGSKA (reference sequence). The CDR3 has 17 residues. As DNA, the CDR3 is TGCAGTGCTAGAGATCAGATTGGTTTCGTAGAGAACACTGAAGCTTTCTTT. Its protein product is CSARDQIGFVENTEAFF.

This clonotype was seen more than once but under ten times. DNA of the CDR3: TGTGCCAGTGGAAGGACAACGGGGCAAGAGACCCAGTACTTC. It codes for CASGRTTGQETQYF. The chain combines TRBV25-1 with TRBJ2-5; D assignment may be TRBD1 or TRBD2 (5 bases each). The germline CDR1 and CDR2 sequences are MGHDK and SYGVNS. The CDR3 is 14 residues long. V shed 9 bases and J shed 2 bases, with 16 bases lying between them.

This clonotype is labeled medium-sized. The chain combines TRBV30 with TRBJ1-6; D gene ambiguous. The CDR3 consists of 12 residues. Deletions cut 5 bases from V and 7 bases from J, with 9 bases between. Germline CDR1 and CDR2: GTSNPN and SVGIG (reference sequence). The CDR3, as DNA: TGTGCCTGGGGTCGGACCAATTCACCCCTCCACTTT. Translating it yields CAWGRTNSPLHF.

This clonotype was seen a few times. The chain has TRBV7-3 and TRBJ2-5; no clear D gene. Germline V gene data show CDR1 as SGHTA and CDR2 as FQGTGA. V was pared by 1 base and J by 3 bases, with 6 bases between. This CDR3 has 13 amino acids. CDR3 sequence: CASSLSREETQYF. The CDR3 DNA reads TGTGCCAGCAGCTTAAGCAGAGAAGAGACCCAGTACTTC.

The rearrangement links TRBV11-3 to TRBJ1-2; D gene ambiguous. With 4 bases removed from V and 11 bases from J, the gap between germline ends came to 14 bases. CDR1 SGHNT and CDR2 YENEEA come from the germline V gene. CDR3 length: 12 residues. The CDR3 DNA reads as TGTGCCAGCAGCTCCTGGGAGGTTGAATACACCTTC. Translated: CASSSWEVEYTF.

This clonotype has more than one count but fewer than ten. The chain is built from TRBV7-9 and TRBJ2-3, with 12 bases matching TRBD2. CDR3 size: 15 residues. Germline CDR1 is SEHNR and CDR2 is FQNEAQ (reference sequence). With 4 bases clipped from V and 2 bases from J, the junction kept 1 base outside the gene matches. This chain's CDR3 is CASSSSGGATDTQYF. In nucleotides, the CDR3 is TGTGCCAGCAGCTCTAGCGGGGGGGCCACAGATACGCAGTATTTT.

This clonotype is termed medium-sized. This chain's CDR3 is CASSLGVTWTQYF. Written as DNA, the CDR3 is TGTGCCAGCAGCTTAGGAGTCACGTGGACCCAGTACTTC. V gene TRBV11-2 combines with J gene TRBJ2-5; D is unclear. The ends were cut back, 1 base at V and 7 bases at J, with 10 bases in the middle. The germline V gene encodes CDR1 SGHAT and CDR2 FQNNGV. This CDR3 has 13 amino acids. The full variable domain, with the rest looked up from reference TRBV11-2 and TRBJ2-5, is EAGVAQSPRYKIIEKRQSVAFWCNPISGHATLYWYQQILGQGPKLLIQFQNNGVVDDSQLPKDRFSAERLKGVDSTLKIQPAKLEDSAVYLCASSLGVTWTQYFGPGTRLLVL.

By sample fraction, this clonotype is medium-sized. The J gene is TRBJ1-2, the V gene TRBV20-1; no clear D gene. The CDR3 is made up of 14 amino acids. CDR1 and CDR2 (germline): DFQATT, SNEGSKA (reference sequence). Trimming removed 0 bases at V and 8 bases at J, with 16 bases between. This CDR3 reads CSARDWQDTYGYTF. The CDR3 DNA reads TGCAGTGCTAGAGATTGGCAGGATACATACGGCTACACCTTC.

This clonotype was found a few times. The V gene is TRBV3-1, the J gene TRBJ2-6, with D uncertain. CDR1 is LGHDT, CDR2 YNNKEL, per germline (reference sequence). This CDR3 is 13 amino acids long. V was trimmed by 6 bases and J by 4 bases, leaving 7 bases between them. Written as DNA, the CDR3 is TGTGCCAGCAGAGTGCGAGGGGCCAACGTCCTGACTTTC. Protein product: CASRVRGANVLTF.

The V call is TRBV5-4, the J call TRBJ2-3; the match to TRBD2 covers 7 bases. Germline values: CDR1 SGHNT, CDR2 YYREEE (reference sequence). This CDR3 has 16 amino acids. The J segment lost 0 bases and the V segment lost 4 bases, leaving 8 bases of the junction unmatched. The CDR3, as DNA: TGTGCCAGCAGCCAAGGTGGCGGGAGAAGCACAGATACGCAGTATTTT. This codes for CASSQGGGRSTDTQYF.

The sample holds a few counts of this clonotype. V is TRBV6-4 and J is TRBJ2-1, with D tentatively TRBD2 (6 bases). Germline V lookup: CDR1 MRHNA, CDR2 SNTAGT. V dropped 9 bases and J dropped 6 bases, with 18 bases sitting between them. The CDR3 spans 14 residues. The CDR3 reads CASLVGRGFNEQFF. CDR3 coding DNA: TGTGCCAGTCTCGTTGGGCGGGGCTTCAATGAGCAGTTCTTC.

This clonotype occurred a few times. This chain uses TRBV27 with TRBJ1-2; 10 bases are shared with TRBD1. The CDR3 totals 15 residues. V shed 4 bases, J shed 4 bases, and the junction held 6 bases outside the gene matches. Germline values: CDR1 MNHEY, CDR2 SMNVEV (reference sequence). The CDR3 here is CASSSPGQGRYGYTF. The CDR3 bases are TGTGCCAGCAGTTCTCCGGGACAGGGGCGCTATGGCTACACCTTC.

About this clonotype itself: A single base separates this from a much larger clone, so it may be a read error. V is TRBV2 and J is TRBJ2-1; no clear D gene. Per germline, CDR1 SNHLY and CDR2 FYNNEI. The CDR3 consists of 12 residues. V dropped 11 bases and J dropped 0 bases, with 8 bases sitting between them. The CDR3 DNA reads TGTGCCGCCAGCGCCTCCTACAATGAGCAGTTCTTC. It encodes CAASASYNEQFF.

This clonotype was counted at least ten times. This chain links TRBV7-2 with TRBJ2-3; no reliable D call. The CDR3 runs to 16 residues. Per germline, CDR1 SGHTA and CDR2 FQGNSA. V lost 5 bases, J lost 0 bases, and 15 bases lay in between. CDR3 region: CASSPWAESSTDTQYF. As DNA, the CDR3 is TGTGCCAGCAGCCCATGGGCCGAATCTAGCACAGATACGCAGTATTTT.

The CDR3 region has the DNA TGTGCCAGCAGTGAAACTAGCGGGGCCCGTCGCGAGCAGTTCTTC. Its protein is CASSETSGARREQFF. The chain combines TRBV6-2 or TRBV6-3 with TRBJ2-1, with 10 bases aligning to TRBD2. There are 15 residues in the CDR3. Per the germline V gene, CDR1 is MNHEY and CDR2 is SVGEGT. V lost 5 bases, J lost 10 bases, and 11 bases stayed unmatched.

This clonotype has ten or more counts. The chain combines TRBV7-6 with TRBJ2-5; TRBD2 aligns across 11 bases. Per the germline V gene, CDR1 is SGHVS and CDR2 is FNYEAQ. The CDR3 is 15 residues long. The V and J ends lost 5 bases and 5 bases, in that order; junction bases with no gene match: 7. For the CDR3, the DNA is TGTGCCAGCAGCCATATAGCGGGGGGGCCGGAGACCCAGTACTTC. It is translated as CASSHIAGGPETQYF.

Judged by abundance, this clonotype is medium-sized. The genes are TRBV5-1 and TRBJ2-5; D remains ambiguous. This CDR3 spans 12 amino acids. Trimming pared 5 bases from V and 2 bases from J, leaving 7 bases between. Per germline, CDR1 SGHRS and CDR2 YFSETQ. The CDR3 loop is CASSSRQETQYF. The CDR3 DNA is TGCGCCAGCAGTTCGAGGCAAGAGACCCAGTACTTC.

The genes are TRBV28 and TRBJ1-2; 7 bases align to TRBD1. The CDR3 is 12 amino acids. With 7 bases clipped from V and 8 bases from J, the junction kept 7 bases outside the gene matches. Germline V gives CDR1 MDHEN, CDR2 SYDVKM. The CDR3 sequence is CASNIQTGGYTF. CDR3 nucleotide sequence: TGTGCCAGCAACATTCAGACAGGGGGCTACACCTTC.

This clonotype is labeled as medium-sized. J is TRBJ1-1 and V is TRBV6-2 or TRBV6-3; 11 bases are shared with TRBD1. V trimming: 7 bases; J trimming: 3 bases; junction bases outside the gene matches: 4. CDR1 and CDR2 from the germline V gene are MNHEY and SVGEGT. The CDR3 length is 14 residues. This chain's CDR3 is CASTGTGGHTEAFF. In DNA, the CDR3 is TGTGCCAGCACCGGGACAGGGGGGCACACTGAAGCTTTCTTT.

This chain joins TRBV6-2 or TRBV6-3 and TRBJ2-1, with 16 bases that match TRBD2. The germline V gene has CDR1 MNHEY and CDR2 SVGEGT. With 6 bases clipped from V and 14 bases from J, the junction kept 10 bases outside the gene matches. The CDR3 runs to 15 residues. This CDR3 is CASRRTGLAGGQEFF. In nucleotides, the CDR3 is TGTGCCAGCAGGCGAACGGGACTAGCGGGGGGGCAGGAGTTCTTC.

By share of the sample, this clonotype is medium-sized. The chain carries TRBV12-3 or TRBV12-4 and TRBJ1-1; possible D gene TRBD1, 6 bases. Trimming took off 5 bases at V and 6 bases at J, with 10 bases between the two ends. The CDR3 is 12 residues long. The CDR3 nucleotides are TGTGCCAGCAGTGGGACAAGGGCTGAAGCTTTCTTT. Protein sequence: CASSGTRAEAFF.

This clonotype was counted at least ten times. Here the CDR3 reads CASSPRAELAKNIQYF. For the CDR3, the DNA is TGTGCCAGCTCCCCAAGGGCAGAACTAGCCAAAAACATTCAGTACTTC. The V gene is TRBV18, the J gene TRBJ2-4; D gene unclear. The germline V and J ends were trimmed by 6 bases and 0 bases, with 15 bases remaining between them. Germline CDR1 KGHSH, CDR2 LQKENI. The CDR3 totals 16 residues.